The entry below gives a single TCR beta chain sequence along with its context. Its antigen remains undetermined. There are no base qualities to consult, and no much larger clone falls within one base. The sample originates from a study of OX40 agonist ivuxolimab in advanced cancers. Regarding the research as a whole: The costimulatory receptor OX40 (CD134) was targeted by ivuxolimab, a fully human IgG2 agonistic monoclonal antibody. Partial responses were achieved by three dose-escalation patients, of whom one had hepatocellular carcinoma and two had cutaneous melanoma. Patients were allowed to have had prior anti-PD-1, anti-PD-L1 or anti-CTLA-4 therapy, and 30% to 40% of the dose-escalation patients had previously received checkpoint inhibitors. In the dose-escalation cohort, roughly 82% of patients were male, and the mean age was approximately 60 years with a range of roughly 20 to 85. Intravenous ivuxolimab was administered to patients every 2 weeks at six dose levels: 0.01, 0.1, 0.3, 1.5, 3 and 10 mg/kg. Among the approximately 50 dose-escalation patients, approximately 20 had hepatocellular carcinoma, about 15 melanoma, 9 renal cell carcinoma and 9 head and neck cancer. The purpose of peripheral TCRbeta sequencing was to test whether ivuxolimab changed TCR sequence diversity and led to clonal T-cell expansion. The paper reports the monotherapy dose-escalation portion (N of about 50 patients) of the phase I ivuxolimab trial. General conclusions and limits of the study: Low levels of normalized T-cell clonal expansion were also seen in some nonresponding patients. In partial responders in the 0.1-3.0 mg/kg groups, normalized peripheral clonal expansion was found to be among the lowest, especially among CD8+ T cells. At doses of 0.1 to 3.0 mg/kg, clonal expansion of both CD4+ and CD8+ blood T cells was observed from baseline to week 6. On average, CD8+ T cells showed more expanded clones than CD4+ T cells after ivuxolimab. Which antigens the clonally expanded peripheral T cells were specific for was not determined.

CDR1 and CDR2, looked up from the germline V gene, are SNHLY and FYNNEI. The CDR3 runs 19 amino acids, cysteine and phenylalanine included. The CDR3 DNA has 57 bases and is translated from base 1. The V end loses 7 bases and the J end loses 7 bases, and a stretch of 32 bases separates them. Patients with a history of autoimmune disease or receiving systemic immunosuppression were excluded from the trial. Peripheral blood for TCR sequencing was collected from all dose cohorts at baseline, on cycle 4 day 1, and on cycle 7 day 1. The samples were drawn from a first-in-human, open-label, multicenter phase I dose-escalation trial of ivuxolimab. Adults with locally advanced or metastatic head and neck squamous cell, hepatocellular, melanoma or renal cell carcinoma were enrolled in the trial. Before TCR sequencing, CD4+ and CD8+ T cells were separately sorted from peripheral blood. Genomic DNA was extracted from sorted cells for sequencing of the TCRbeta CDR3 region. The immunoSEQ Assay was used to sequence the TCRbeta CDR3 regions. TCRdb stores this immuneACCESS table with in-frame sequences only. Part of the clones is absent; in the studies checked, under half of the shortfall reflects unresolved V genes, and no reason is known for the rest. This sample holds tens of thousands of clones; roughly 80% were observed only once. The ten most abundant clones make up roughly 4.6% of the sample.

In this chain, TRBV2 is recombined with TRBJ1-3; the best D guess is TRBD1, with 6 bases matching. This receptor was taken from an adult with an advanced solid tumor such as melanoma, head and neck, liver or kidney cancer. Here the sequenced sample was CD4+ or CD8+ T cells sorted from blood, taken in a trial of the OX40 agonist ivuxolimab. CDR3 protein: CASTIPRPGHNWGMNTIYF. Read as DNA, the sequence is TGTGCCAGCACCATCCCCAGGCCGGGACACAACTGGGGGATGAACACCATATATTTT.